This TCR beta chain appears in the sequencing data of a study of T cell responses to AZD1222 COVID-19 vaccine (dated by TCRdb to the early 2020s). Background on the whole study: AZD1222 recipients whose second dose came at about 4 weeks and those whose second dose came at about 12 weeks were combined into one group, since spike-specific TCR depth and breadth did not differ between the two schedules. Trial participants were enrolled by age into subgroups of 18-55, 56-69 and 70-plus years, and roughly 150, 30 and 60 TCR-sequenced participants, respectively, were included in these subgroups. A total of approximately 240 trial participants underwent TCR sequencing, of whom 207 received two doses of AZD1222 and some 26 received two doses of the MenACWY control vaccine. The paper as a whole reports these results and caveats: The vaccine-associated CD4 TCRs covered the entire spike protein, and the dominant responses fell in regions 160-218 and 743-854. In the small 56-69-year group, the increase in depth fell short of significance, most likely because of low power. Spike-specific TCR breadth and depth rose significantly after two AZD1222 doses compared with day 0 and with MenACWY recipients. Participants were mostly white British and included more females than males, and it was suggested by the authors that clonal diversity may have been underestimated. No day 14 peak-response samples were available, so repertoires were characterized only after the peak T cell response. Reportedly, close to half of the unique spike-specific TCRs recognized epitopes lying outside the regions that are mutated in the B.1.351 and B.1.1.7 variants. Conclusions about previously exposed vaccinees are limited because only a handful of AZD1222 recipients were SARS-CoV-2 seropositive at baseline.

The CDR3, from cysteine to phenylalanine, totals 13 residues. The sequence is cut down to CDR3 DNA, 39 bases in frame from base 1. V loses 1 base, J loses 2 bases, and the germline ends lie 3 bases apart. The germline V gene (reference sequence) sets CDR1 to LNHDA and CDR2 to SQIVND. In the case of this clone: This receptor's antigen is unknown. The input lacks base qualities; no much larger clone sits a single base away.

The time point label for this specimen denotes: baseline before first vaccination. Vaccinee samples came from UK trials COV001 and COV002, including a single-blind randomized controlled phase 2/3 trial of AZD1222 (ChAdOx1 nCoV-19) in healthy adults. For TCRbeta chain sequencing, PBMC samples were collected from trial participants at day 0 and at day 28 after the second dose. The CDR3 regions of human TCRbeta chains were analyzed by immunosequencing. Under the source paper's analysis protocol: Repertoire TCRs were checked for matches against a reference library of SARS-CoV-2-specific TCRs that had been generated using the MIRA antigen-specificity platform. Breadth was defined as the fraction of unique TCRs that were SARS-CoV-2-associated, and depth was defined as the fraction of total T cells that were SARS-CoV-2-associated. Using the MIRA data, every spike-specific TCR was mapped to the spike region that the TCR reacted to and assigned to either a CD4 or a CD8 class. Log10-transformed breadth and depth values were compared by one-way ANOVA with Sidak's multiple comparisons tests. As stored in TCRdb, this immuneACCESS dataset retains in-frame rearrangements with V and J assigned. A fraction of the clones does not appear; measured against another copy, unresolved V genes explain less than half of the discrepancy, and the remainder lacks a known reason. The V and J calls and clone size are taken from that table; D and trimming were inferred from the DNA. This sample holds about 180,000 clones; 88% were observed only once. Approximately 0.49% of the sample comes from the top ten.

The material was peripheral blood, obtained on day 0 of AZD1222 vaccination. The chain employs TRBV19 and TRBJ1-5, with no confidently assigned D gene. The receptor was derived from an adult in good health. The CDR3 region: CASSIVGNQPQHF. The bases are TGTGCCAGTAGTATAGTGGGCAATCAGCCCCAGCATTTT.